The entry that follows covers one T cell receptor beta chain sequence. Germline V CDR1 and CDR2: SGHDT, YYEEEE. The CDR3 contains 14 residues. The V and J ends lost 4 bases and 8 bases respectively, with 15 bases between them. These data originate in a study of technical replicates of blood from a few donors. TCRdb's copy holds only in-frame clones and misses some; the assay was immunoSEQ multiplex PCR. The profile shows 85,000 to 95,000 clones, around 96% of them singletons. The sample consisted of T cells isolated from PBMCs. The TCR was taken from a human donor in good health. This chain joins TRBV5-6 and TRBJ1-4; no definite D call. The chain's CDR3 is CASSPGIMEEKLFF. CDR3 coding DNA: TGTGCCAGCAGCCCGGGAATAATGGAAGAAAAACTGTTTTTT.